This T cell receptor beta chain was documented in a study of response to subunit inactivated influenza vaccine. The CDR3 length is 22 residues. Per germline, CDR1 SGHVS and CDR2 FNYEAQ. This clonotype was seen only a few times. One end of the junction is discordant with germline, which a read error may explain. Via MiXCR, TCRdb re-called the RT-PCR reads, giving one row per CDR3 protein. The sample shows about 310,000 distinct CDR3 sequences, about 20% of them seen only once. The rearrangement links TRBV7-6 to TRBJ2-1; TRBD2 matches 10 bases. Sample: PBMCs from blood, taken 21 months after vaccination. The clonotype comes from a man aged 50 to 69 who received an inactivated influenza vaccine. CDR3 nucleotide sequence: TGTGCTAGCAGCTTAGGTCCCGCGGCAGGACTTAACCCGGGACTAGCGTCTTATGAGCAGTTCTTC. Encoded protein: CASSLGPAAGLNPGLASYEQFF.